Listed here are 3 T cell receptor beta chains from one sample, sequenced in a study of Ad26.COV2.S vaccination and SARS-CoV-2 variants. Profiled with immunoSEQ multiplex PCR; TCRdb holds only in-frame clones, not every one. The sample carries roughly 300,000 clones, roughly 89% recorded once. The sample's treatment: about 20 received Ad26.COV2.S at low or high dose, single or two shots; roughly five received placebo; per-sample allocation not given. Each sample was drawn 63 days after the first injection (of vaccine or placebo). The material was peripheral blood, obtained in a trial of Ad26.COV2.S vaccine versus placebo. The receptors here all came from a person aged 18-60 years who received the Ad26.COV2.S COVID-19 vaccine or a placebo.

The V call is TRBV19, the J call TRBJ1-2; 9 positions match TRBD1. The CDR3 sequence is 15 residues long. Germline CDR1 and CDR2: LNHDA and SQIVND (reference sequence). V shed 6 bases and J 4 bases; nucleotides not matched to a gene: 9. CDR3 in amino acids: CASRLGQGRSYGYTF. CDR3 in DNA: TGTGCCAGTAGGTTGGGACAGGGACGGAGCTATGGCTACACCTTC.

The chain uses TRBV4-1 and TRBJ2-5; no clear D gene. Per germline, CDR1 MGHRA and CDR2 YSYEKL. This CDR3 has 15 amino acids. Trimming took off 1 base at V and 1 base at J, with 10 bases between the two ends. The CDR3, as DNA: TGCGCCAGCAGCCAAGTTCCAGGTCTCCAAGAGACCCAGTACTTC. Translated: CASSQVPGLQETQYF.

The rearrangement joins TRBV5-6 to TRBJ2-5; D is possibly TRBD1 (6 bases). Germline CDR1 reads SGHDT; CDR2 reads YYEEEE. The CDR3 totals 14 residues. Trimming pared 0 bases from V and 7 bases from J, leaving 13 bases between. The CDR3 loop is CASSLGWGQVTQYF. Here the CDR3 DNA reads TGTGCCAGCAGCTTGGGGTGGGGGCAGGTGACCCAGTACTTC. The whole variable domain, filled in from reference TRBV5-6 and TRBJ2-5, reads DAGVTQSPTHLIKTRGQQVTLRCSPKSGHDTVSWYQQALGQGPQFIFQYYEEEERQRGNFPDRFSGHQFPNYSSELNVNALLLGDSALYLCASSLGWGQVTQYFGPGTRLLVL.